A single sample is the source of the 25 T cell receptor beta chains below, sequenced in a study of blood T cell repertoires in COVID-19. This table comes from immunoSEQ multiplex PCR, and its TCRdb copy is limited to in-frame clones, with some not included. The repertoire consists of a few hundred thousand clones, with about 90% occurring once and the leading ten covering roughly 2%. Sequences were obtained from peripheral blood. Receptors originate from a woman aged 45-60 years with acute or convalescent COVID-19.

The rearrangement links TRBV19 to TRBJ1-4, with 9 bases lining up with TRBD1. Germline CDR1 and CDR2: LNHDA and SQIVND (reference sequence). There are 19 residues in the CDR3. J gave up 0 bases and V 6 bases, and 14 bases lay outside the gene matches. This CDR3 reads CASRRGYRGRASTNEKLFF. In DNA, the CDR3 is TGTGCCAGTAGGAGGGGGTACAGGGGGCGGGCGTCAACTAATGAAAAACTGTTTTTT.

The chain couples TRBV7-9 to TRBJ2-7, with TRBD2 identical over 11 bases. The CDR3 is 16 residues long. Germline V CDR1 and CDR2: SEHNR, FQNEAQ (reference sequence). Trimming cost V 2 bases and J 2 bases; bases outside gene matches: 5. CDR3 coding DNA: TGTGCCAGCAGCTTAAGCCTAGCGGGAGGCACCTACGAGCAGTACTTC. Amino acid sequence: CASSLSLAGGTYEQYF. Looking up the rest from reference TRBV7-9 and TRBJ2-7 gives the full variable domain: DTGVSQNPRHKITKRGQNVTFRCDPISEHNRLYWYRQTLGQGPEFLTYFQNEAQLEKSRLLSDRFSAERPKGSFSTLEIQRTEQGDSAMYLCASSLSLAGGTYEQYFGPGTRLTVT.

The chain links TRBV20-1 to TRBJ2-7; D is possibly TRBD1 (5 bases). The germline V and J ends were trimmed by 3 bases and 0 bases, with 9 bases remaining between them. Germline lookup yields CDR1 DFQATT and CDR2 SNEGSKA (reference sequence). CDR3 length: 13 residues. The CDR3 bases are TGCAGTGCTAGTATGGACAACTCCTACGAGCAGTACTTC. Its translation is CSASMDNSYEQYF.

This clone appeared a few times. The chain links TRBV11-2 to TRBJ1-1; 9 nucleotides line up with TRBD1. CDR1 is SGHAT and CDR2 is FQNNGV in the germline V gene. The CDR3 contains 13 residues. With 5 bases clipped from V and 7 bases from J, the junction kept 5 bases outside the gene matches. The CDR3 nucleotides are TGTGCCAGCAGCCCAGACAGGGGGGTTGAAGCTTTCTTT. Its protein is CASSPDRGVEAFF.

V is TRBV21-1 and J is TRBJ2-7; the table's D call, TRBD2, was not checked against the DNA. TRBV21-1 is reported as a pseudogene. The CDR3 is made up of 14 amino acids. CDR3 region: CAIPGREGLPEQYF. As DNA, the CDR3 is TGTGCCATCCCCGGGCGGGAGGGCCTTCCCGAGCAGTACTTC.

The V gene is TRBV27, the J gene TRBJ1-1, with D possibly matching TRBD1 (5 bases). V dropped 3 bases and J dropped 2 bases, with 13 bases sitting between them. The CDR3 totals 15 residues. Germline lookup yields CDR1 MNHEY and CDR2 SMNVEV (reference sequence). CDR3 sequence: CASSLGLGKNTEAFF. DNA of the CDR3: TGTGCCAGCAGTTTGGGGCTCGGAAAAAACACTGAAGCTTTCTTT.

V usage is TRBV5-6 and J usage is TRBJ2-3, with a weak D call TRBD1 (7 bases). V lost 4 bases, J lost 2 bases, and 14 bases lay in between. This CDR3 has 15 amino acids. The germline V gene has CDR1 SGHDT and CDR2 YYEEEE. This CDR3 is CASSAGQFFTDTQYF. CDR3 sequence (DNA): TGTGCCAGCAGCGCGGGACAGTTTTTCACAGATACGCAGTATTTT.

The V gene is TRBV6-5, the J gene TRBJ2-1; possibly TRBD1 for D (7 bases). Deletions cut 7 bases from V and 9 bases from J, with 10 bases between. The CDR3 is 11 residues long. Germline CDR1 reads MNHEY; CDR2 reads SVGAGI. The CDR3 loop reads CASTQGGEQFF. The CDR3 DNA reads as TGTGCCAGCACCCAGGGGGGTGAGCAGTTCTTC.

This clone has just a few counts. The chain is built from TRBV6-2 or TRBV6-3 and TRBJ2-2, with 8 nucleotides matching TRBD2. With V trimmed by 2 bases and J by 3 bases, 5 bases remained unmatched. CDR3 size: 16 residues. The germline V gene encodes CDR1 MNHEY and CDR2 SVGEGT. The CDR3 nucleotides are TGTGCCAGCAGTTACGCCCTAGCGGGTTACACCGGGGAGCTGTTTTTT. Residues: CASSYALAGYTGELFF.

This chain joins TRBV6-1 and TRBJ2-7, with D possibly matching TRBD2 (6 bases). Germline CDR1 MNHNS, CDR2 SASEGT. The CDR3 is 12 amino acids. Trimming removed 10 bases at V and 2 bases at J, with 12 bases between. CDR3 loop: CATGWGAYEQYF. DNA of the CDR3: TGTGCCACCGGGTGGGGGGCCTACGAGCAGTACTTC.

This sequence joins TRBV5-1 and TRBJ1-6, with a possible D match to TRBD1 (6 bases). The V gene's germline CDR1 is SGHRS and CDR2 YFSETQ. The CDR3 runs 16 residues. Trimming removed 4 bases at V and 3 bases at J, with 14 bases between. The CDR3 coding sequence is TGCGCCAGCAGCCCAACAATGGACAGCTATAATTCACCCCTCCACTTT. Translation: CASSPTMDSYNSPLHF.

The chain carries TRBV19 and TRBJ1-1, with 7 bases identical to TRBD1. There are 15 residues in the CDR3. Germline V gene data show CDR1 as LNHDA and CDR2 as SQIVND (reference sequence). Trimming at V came to 6 bases and at J to 2 bases, leaving 9 bases not matched to a gene. CDR3 sequence reads: CASRLADRVNTEAFF. The CDR3 nucleotides are TGTGCCAGTAGGTTAGCCGACAGGGTAAACACTGAAGCTTTCTTT.

This clone was observed once. This chain connects TRBV3-1 (or the pseudogene TRBV3-2) to TRBJ1-6; D is perhaps TRBD1 (5 bases). From germline, CDR1 is LGHDT and CDR2 YNNKEL (reference sequence). Deletions cut 6 bases from V and 0 bases from J, with 9 bases between. The CDR3 runs 15 residues. In DNA form, the CDR3 reads TGTGCCAGCAGTCGGGGGAGCTCCTATAATTCACCCCTCCACTTT. Amino acid sequence: CASSRGSSYNSPLHF.

This chain links TRBV29-1 with TRBJ1-2, with D perhaps matching TRBD1 (5 bases). V gave up 5 bases and J gave up 4 bases, with 14 bases separating them. CDR3 length: 13 residues. CDR1 is SQVTM, CDR2 ANQGSEA, per germline. The CDR3 loop reads CSVRRGLTYGYTF. CDR3 bases: TGCAGCGTTCGGAGGGGTCTTACCTATGGCTACACCTTC.

This chain joins TRBV2 and TRBJ2-7; 8 positions match TRBD1. The length of the CDR3 is 14 residues. The trim removed 4 bases at V and 3 bases at J, leaving 5 bases unmatched. Per the germline V gene, CDR1 is SNHLY and CDR2 is FYNNEI. DNA for the CDR3: TGTGCCAGCAGTGGGCTCAGGGGGCTCTACGAGCAGTACTTC. Translated: CASSGLRGLYEQYF.

The genes are TRBV5-5 and TRBJ1-2; D possibly corresponds to TRBD1 (6 bases). V was trimmed by 0 bases and J by 3 bases, leaving 12 bases between them. The CDR3 totals 15 residues. The germline V gene has CDR1 SGHKS and CDR2 YYEKEE (reference sequence). The CDR3: CASSLGGGVDYGYTF. The CDR3 DNA sequence: TGTGCCAGCAGCTTGGGGGGGGGCGTGGACTATGGCTACACCTTC.

The V call is TRBV7-8, the J call TRBJ2-1; no clear D. The CDR3 consists of 15 residues. Germline values: CDR1 SGHVS, CDR2 FQNEAQ. Trimming took 2 bases from V and 2 from J, leaving 10 bases between them. CDR3 bases: TGTGCCAGCAGCTTACGCCAGGATGCCTACAATGAGCAGTTCTTC. Encoded protein: CASSLRQDAYNEQFF.

The chain combines TRBV6-2 or TRBV6-3 with TRBJ2-1; 14 nucleotides align to TRBD2. The CDR3 is 15 residues long. Germline values: CDR1 MNHEY, CDR2 SVGEGT. V gave up 6 bases and J gave up 9 bases; unmatched junction bases: 7. The CDR3 is CASSRRLAGGGEQFF. The CDR3 nucleotides are TGTGCCAGCAGCCGCCGACTAGCGGGAGGGGGTGAGCAGTTCTTC.

This clone appeared a few times. The same CDR3 also results from other DNA sequences found in this sample. The V and J genes are TRBV29-1 and TRBJ1-2; a weak D match, TRBD1 (6 bases). CDR1 is SQVTM and CDR2 is ANQGSEA in the germline V gene. This CDR3 comprises 13 residues. The V end lost 5 bases, the J end lost 4 bases, and 14 bases lay between the germline ends. The CDR3 DNA is TGCAGCGTTCGATTACAGGGTTCCTATGGCTACACCTTC. It translates to CSVRLQGSYGYTF.

The gene calls are TRBV5-1 and TRBJ2-2; D possibly corresponds to TRBD1 (5 bases). Looked up from germline, CDR1 is SGHRS and CDR2 is YFSETQ. V gave up 4 bases and J gave up 4 bases, with 14 bases separating them. This CDR3 comprises 15 residues. CDR3 region: CASSQGRVATGELFF. Written as DNA, the CDR3 is TGCGCCAGCAGCCAGGGCAGGGTGGCCACCGGGGAGCTGTTTTTT.

This rearrangement joins TRBV27 to TRBJ2-6; the D gene is possibly TRBD1 (6 bases). The CDR3 length is 18 residues. Germline V lookup: CDR1 MNHEY, CDR2 SMNVEV (reference sequence). Trimming stripped 6 bases from V and 0 bases from J, with 18 bases between. The chain's CDR3 is CASRRTGTLLSGANVLTF. The CDR3 nucleotides are TGTGCCAGCAGGCGAACCGGGACACTTCTCTCTGGGGCCAACGTCCTGACTTTC.

V gene TRBV19 combines with J gene TRBJ1-2, with D possibly being TRBD1 (5 bases). The CDR3 has 13 residues. The germline V and J ends were trimmed by 8 bases and 6 bases, with 16 bases remaining between them. Germline V gene sequence: CDR1 LNHDA, CDR2 SQIVND (reference sequence). DNA for the CDR3: TGTGCCAGTGCGCAGGGAATCGGTAATGGCTACACCTTC. Translated, it gives CASAQGIGNGYTF.

This clone occurred a few times. The V call is TRBV5-6, the J call TRBJ2-7; 7 positions match TRBD1. CDR1 is SGHDT, CDR2 YYEEEE, per germline. The CDR3 runs 14 residues. The V and J ends lost 4 bases and 2 bases, in that order; junction bases with no gene match: 6. CDR3 in amino acids: CASSPGQQPYEQYF. The CDR3 region has the DNA TGTGCCAGCAGCCCGGGACAGCAACCCTACGAGCAGTACTTC.

The chain is built from TRBV27 and TRBJ2-3; 10 nucleotides match TRBD2. The germline V gene has CDR1 MNHEY and CDR2 SMNVEV (reference sequence). The CDR3 consists of 16 residues. The V segment lost 6 bases and the J segment 2 bases; nucleotides outside the gene matches: 8. In nucleotides, the CDR3 is TGTGCCAGCAGACGACCGGGACTAGCGTACACAGATACGCAGTATTTT. Encoded protein: CASRRPGLAYTDTQYF.

This chain links TRBV5-5 with TRBJ2-3, with D unresolved. V was shortened by 1 base and J by 2 bases, with 8 bases between the two germline ends. CDR3 size: 14 residues. Per germline, CDR1 SGHKS and CDR2 YYEKEE (reference sequence). CDR3 nucleotide sequence: TGTGCCAGCAGCTTGATAGAGTTCACAGATACGCAGTATTTT. It is translated as CASSLIEFTDTQYF.